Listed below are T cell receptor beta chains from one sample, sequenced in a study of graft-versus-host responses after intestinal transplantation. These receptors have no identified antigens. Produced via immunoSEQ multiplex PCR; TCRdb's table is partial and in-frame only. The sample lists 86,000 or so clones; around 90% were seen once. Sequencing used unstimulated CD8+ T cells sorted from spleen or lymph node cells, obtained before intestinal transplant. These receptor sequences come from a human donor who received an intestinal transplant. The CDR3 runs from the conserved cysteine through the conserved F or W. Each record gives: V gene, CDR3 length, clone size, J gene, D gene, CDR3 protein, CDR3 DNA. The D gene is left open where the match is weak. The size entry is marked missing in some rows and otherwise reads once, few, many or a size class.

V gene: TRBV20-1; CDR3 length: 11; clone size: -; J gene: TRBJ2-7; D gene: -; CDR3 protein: CSARVTSEQYF; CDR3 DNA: TGCAGTGCTAGAGTTACAAGCGAGCAGTACTTC
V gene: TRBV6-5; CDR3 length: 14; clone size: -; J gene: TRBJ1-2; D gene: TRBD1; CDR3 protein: CASSYQRTGDGYTF; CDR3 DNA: TGTGCCAGCAGTTACCAGCGGACAGGGGATGGCTACACCTTC
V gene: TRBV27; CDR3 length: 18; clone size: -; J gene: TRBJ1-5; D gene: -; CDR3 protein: CASSPHREWRVTNQPQHF; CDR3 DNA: TGTGCCAGCAGTCCCCACAGGGAATGGAGAGTCACCAATCAGCCCCAGCATTTT
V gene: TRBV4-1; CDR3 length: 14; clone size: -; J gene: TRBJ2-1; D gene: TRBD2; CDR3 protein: CASSQGSGNNEQFF; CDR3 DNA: TGCGCCAGCAGCCAAGGGAGCGGGAACAATGAGCAGTTCTTC
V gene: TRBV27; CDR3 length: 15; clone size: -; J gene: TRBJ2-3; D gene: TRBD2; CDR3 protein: CASRWTSGLTDTQYF; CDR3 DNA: TGTGCCAGCAGGTGGACTAGCGGACTCACAGATACGCAGTATTTT
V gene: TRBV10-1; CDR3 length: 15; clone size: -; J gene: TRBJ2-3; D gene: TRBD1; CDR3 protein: CASSEWTGGPDTQYF; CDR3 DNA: TGCGCCAGCAGTGAATGGACAGGGGGCCCAGATACGCAGTATTTT
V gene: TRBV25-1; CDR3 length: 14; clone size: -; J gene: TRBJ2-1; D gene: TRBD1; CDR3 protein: CASSVGTGRNEQFF; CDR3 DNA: TGTGCCAGCAGTGTTGGGACAGGGAGAAATGAGCAGTTCTTC
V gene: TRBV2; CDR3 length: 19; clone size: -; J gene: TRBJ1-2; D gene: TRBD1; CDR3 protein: CASSDLFGGQGARGYGYTF; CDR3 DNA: TGTGCCAGCAGTGATCTTTTTGGGGGACAGGGTGCCCGAGGCTATGGCTACACCTTC
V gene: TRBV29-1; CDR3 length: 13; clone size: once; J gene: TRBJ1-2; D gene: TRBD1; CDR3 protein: CSVELDRDYGYTF; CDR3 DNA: TGCAGCGTTGAACTGGACAGGGACTATGGCTACACCTTC
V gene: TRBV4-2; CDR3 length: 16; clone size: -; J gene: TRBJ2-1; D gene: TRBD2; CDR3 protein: CASSQETGGPYNEQFF; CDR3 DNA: TGTGCCAGCAGCCAAGAGACGGGGGGGCCCTACAATGAGCAGTTCTTC
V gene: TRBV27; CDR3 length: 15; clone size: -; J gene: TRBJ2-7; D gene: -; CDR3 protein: CASSFYSGATYEQYF; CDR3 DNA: TGTGCCAGCAGTTTTTATTCGGGGGCGACCTACGAGCAGTACTTC
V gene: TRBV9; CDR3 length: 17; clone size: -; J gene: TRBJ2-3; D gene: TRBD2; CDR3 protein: CASSVEGSGGSTDTQYF; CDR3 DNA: TGTGCCAGCAGCGTAGAAGGTAGCGGGGGGAGCACAGATACGCAGTATTTT
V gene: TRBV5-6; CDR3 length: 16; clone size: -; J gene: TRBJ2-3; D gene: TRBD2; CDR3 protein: CASSPTSGGAVDTQYF; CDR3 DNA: TGTGCCAGCAGCCCGACTAGCGGGGGGGCTGTAGATACGCAGTATTTT
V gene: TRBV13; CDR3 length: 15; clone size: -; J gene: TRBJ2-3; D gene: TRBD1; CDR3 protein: CASSWDRAGTDTQYF; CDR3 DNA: TGTGCCAGCAGCTGGGACAGGGCTGGCACAGATACGCAGTATTTT
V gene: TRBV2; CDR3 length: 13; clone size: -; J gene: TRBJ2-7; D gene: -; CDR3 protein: CASSDTGRYEQYF; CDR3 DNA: TGTGCCAGCAGCGATACAGGGAGGTACGAGCAGTACTTC
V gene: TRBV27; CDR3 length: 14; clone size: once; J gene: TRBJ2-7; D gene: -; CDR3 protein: CASSLGPGRGEQYF; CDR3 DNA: TGTGCCAGCAGTTTAGGGCCGGGCAGGGGCGAGCAGTACTTC
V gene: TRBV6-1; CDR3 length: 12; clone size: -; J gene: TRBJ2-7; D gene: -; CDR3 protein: CASSDLRGEQYF; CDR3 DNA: TGTGCCAGCAGTGACCTGAGAGGAGAGCAGTACTTC
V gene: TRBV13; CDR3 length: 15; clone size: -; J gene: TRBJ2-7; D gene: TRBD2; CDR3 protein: CASSPGLAGEREQYF; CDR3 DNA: TGTGCCAGCAGCCCCGGCTTAGCGGGAGAGCGCGAGCAGTACTTC
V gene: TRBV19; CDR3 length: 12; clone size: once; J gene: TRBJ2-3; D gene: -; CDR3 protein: CASSMWPDTQYF; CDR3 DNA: TGTGCCAGTAGTATGTGGCCAGATACGCAGTATTTT
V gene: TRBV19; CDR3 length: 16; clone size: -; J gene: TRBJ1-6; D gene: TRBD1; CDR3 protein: CATRDRGNSYNSPLHF; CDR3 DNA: TGTGCCACCAGGGACAGGGGAAACTCCTATAATTCACCCCTCCACTTT
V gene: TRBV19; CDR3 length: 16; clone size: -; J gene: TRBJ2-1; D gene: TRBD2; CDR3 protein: CASSIEGAGGWNEQFF; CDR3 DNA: TGTGCCAGTAGTATAGAGGGAGCGGGGGGGTGGAATGAGCAGTTCTTC
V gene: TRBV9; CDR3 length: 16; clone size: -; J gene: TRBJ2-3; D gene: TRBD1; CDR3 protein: CASSVEPGQGTDTQYF; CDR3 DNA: TGTGCCAGCAGCGTAGAACCGGGACAGGGTACAGATACGCAGTATTTT
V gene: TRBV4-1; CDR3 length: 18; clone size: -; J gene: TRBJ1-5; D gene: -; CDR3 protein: CASSRRVLLGVFNQPQHF; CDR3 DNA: TGCGCCAGCAGCCGTCGGGTGCTTTTAGGGGTCTTCAATCAGCCCCAGCATTTT
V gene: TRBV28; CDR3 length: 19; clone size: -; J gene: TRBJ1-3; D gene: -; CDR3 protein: CASSPGLKGDPYSGNTIYF; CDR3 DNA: TGTGCCAGCAGCCCGGGACTAAAAGGGGACCCATACTCTGGAAACACCATATATTTT
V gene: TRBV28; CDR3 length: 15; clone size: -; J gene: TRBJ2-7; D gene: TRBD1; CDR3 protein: CASSPGQGLPYEQYF; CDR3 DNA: TGTGCCAGCAGTCCTGGACAGGGGCTACCCTACGAGCAGTACTTC
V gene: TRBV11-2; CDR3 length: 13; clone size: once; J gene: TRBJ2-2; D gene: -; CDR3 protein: CASSLGEPGELFF; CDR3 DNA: TGTGCCAGCAGCTTAGGGGAGCCCGGGGAGCTGTTTTTT
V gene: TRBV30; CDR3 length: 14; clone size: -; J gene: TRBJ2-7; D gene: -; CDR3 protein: CAWSPQDGTYEQYF; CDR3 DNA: TGTGCCTGGAGTCCACAGGACGGTACCTACGAGCAGTACTTC
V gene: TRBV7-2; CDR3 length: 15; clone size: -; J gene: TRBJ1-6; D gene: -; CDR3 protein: CASSLDFIHNSPLHF; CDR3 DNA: TGTGCCAGCAGCTTAGATTTTATTCATAATTCACCCCTCCACTTT
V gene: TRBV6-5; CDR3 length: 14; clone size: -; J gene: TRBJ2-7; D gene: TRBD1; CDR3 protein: CASSWGQGAYEQYF; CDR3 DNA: TGTGCCAGCAGTTGGGGACAGGGAGCCTACGAGCAGTACTTC
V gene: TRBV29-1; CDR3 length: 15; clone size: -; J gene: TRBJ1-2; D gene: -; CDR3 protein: CSVEDPSAGDYGYTF; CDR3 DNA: TGCAGCGTTGAAGATCCCTCGGCAGGGGACTATGGCTACACCTTC
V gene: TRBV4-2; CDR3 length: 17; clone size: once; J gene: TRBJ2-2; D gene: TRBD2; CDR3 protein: CASSLTSGRANTGELFF; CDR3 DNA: TGTGCCAGCAGCCTGACTAGCGGGAGGGCGAACACCGGGGAGCTGTTTTTT
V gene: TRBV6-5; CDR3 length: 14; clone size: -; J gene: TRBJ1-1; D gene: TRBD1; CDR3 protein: CAAGVTGDNTEAFF; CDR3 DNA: TGTGCCGCAGGAGTAACAGGGGACAACACTGAAGCTTTCTTT
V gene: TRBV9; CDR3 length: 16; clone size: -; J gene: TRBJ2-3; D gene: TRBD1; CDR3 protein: CASSVGTGALTDTQYF; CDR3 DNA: TGTGCCAGCAGCGTAGGGACAGGGGCCCTCACAGATACGCAGTATTTT
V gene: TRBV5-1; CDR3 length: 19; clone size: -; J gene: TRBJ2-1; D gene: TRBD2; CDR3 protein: CASSPVAGTSGRAYNEQFF; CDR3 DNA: TGCGCCAGCAGCCCGGTAGCCGGGACTAGCGGGAGGGCCTACAATGAGCAGTTCTTC
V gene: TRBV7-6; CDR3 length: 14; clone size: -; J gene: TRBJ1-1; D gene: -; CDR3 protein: CASSYLGQNTEAFF; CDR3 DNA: TGTGCCAGCAGCTACCTAGGACAGAACACTGAAGCTTTCTTT
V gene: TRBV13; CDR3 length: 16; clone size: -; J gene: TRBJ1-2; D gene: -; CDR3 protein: CASSSGPTGPFYGYTF; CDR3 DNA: TGTGCCAGCAGCTCCGGACCGACCGGCCCTTTCTATGGCTACACCTTC
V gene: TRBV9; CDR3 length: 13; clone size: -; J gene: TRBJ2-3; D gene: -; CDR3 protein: CASSEGSPDTQYF; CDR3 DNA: TGTGCCAGCAGCGAAGGGTCCCCAGATACGCAGTATTTT
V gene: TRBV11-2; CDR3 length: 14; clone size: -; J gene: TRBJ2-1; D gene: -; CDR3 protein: CASSGGARPEEQFF; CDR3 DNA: TGTGCCAGCAGCGGGGGGGCACGACCGGAGGAGCAGTTCTTC
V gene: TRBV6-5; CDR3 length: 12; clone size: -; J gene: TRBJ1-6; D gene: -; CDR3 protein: CASSYQGASLHF; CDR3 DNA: TGTGCCAGCAGCTACCAAGGCGCGTCCCTCCACTTT
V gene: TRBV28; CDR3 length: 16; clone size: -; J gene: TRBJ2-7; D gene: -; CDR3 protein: CASSPIEVGFPYEQYF; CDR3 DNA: TGTGCCAGCAGTCCAATAGAGGTTGGCTTTCCCTACGAGCAGTACTTC
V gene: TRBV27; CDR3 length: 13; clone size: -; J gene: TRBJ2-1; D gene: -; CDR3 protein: CASSLAGNNEQFF; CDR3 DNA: TGTGCCAGCAGTTTAGCGGGGAACAATGAGCAGTTCTTC
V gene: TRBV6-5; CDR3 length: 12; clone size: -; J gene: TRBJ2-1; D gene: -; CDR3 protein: CASSELATEQFF; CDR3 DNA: TGTGCCAGCAGTGAACTGGCTACCGAGCAGTTCTTC
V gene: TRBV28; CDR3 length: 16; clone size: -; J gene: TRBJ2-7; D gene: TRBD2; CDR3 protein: CASSFGTSGSPYEQYF; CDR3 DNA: TGTGCCAGCAGTTTCGGGACTAGCGGATCTCCCTACGAGCAGTACTTC
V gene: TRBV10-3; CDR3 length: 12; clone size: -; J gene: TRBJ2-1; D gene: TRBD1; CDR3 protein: CAISETDRQQFF; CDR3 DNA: TGTGCCATCAGTGAAACGGACAGGCAGCAGTTCTTC
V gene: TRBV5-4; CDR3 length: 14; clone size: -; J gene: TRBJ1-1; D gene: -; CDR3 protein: CASSLAGQDFEAFF; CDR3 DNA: TGTGCCAGCAGCTTGGCGGGGCAGGATTTTGAAGCTTTCTTT
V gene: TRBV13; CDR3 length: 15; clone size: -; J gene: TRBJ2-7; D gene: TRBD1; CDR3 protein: CASSHRGLVRREQYF; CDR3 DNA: TGTGCCAGCAGCCACAGGGGTCTAGTCCGGCGCGAGCAGTACTTC
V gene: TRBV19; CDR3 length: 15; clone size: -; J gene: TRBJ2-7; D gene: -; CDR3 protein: CASSIVGASSYEQYF; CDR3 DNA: TGTGCCAGTAGTATAGTCGGGGCGTCCTCCTACGAGCAGTACTTC
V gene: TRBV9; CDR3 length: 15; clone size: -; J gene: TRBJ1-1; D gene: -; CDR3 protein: CASSVDGRYSNRAFF; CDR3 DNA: TGTGCCAGCAGCGTAGATGGTCGGTACAGCAACAGGGCTTTCTTT
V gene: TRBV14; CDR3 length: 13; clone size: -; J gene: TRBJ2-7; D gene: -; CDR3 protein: CASSLQGSYEQYF; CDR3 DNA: TGTGCCAGCAGCCTTCAGGGGAGCTACGAGCAGTACTTC
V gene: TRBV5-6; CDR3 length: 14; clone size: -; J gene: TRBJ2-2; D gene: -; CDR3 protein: CASSLVLNTGELFF; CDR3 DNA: TGTGCCAGCAGCTTGGTCCTAAACACCGGGGAGCTGTTTTTT
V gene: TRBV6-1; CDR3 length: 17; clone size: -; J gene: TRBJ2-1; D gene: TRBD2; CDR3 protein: CASSEAKRGVPYNEQFF; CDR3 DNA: TGTGCCAGCAGTGAAGCGAAGCGGGGGGTTCCCTACAATGAGCAGTTCTTC
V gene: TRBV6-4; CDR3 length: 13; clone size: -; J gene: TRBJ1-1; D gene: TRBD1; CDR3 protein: CASSPQGSTEAFF; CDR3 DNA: TGTGCCAGCAGTCCACAGGGGAGCACTGAAGCTTTCTTT
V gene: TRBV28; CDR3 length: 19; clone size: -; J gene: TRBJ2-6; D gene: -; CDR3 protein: CASSLRDTLSASGANVLTF; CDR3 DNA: TGTGCCAGCAGTCTCCGGGACACCCTATCCGCATCTGGGGCCAACGTCCTGACTTTC
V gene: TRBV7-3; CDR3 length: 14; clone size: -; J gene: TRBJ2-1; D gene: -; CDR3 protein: CASSSWGPYNEQFF; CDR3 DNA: TGTGCCAGCAGCTCTTGGGGGCCATACAATGAGCAGTTCTTC
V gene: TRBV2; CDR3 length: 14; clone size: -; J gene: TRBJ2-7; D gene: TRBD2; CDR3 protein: CASSGLAGSYEQYF; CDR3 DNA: TGTGCCAGCAGTGGTCTAGCGGGCTCCTACGAGCAGTACTTC